This TCR beta chain was identified during a study of blood T cells in healthy people across ages. This CDR3 is 15 amino acids long. V lost 1 base, J lost 1 base, and 11 bases lay in between. CDR1 is SGHKS, CDR2 YYEKEE, per germline (reference sequence). This clonotype was detected a few times. The antigen is undetermined. Notes on the study in general: The diversity estimates, figures obtained from one million T cells, were considered underestimates.

The second PCR ran roughly 7 to 12 cycles with a sample-barcoded 5' primer and J-beta primers. TCRdb re-derived calls from the 5' RACE reads in MiXCR, one entry per CDR3 protein. Altogether about 1.5 million distinct CDR3 sequences are present, 40% to 45% being singletons, with the ten largest covering over 3.5%. The sequenced material came from blood. V is TRBV5-5 and J is TRBJ1-1; no firm D call. The sequence came from a woman aged 18-35 years in good health. The CDR3 loop is CASSLSWHPNTEAFF. CDR3 DNA sequence: TGTGCCAGCAGCTTGTCGTGGCACCCGAACACTGAAGCTTTCTTT.